These T cell receptor beta chains were read from a single sample in a study of cytomegalovirus exposure and HLA in healthy donors. The assay was immunoSEQ multiplex PCR, and TCRdb's table has in-frame clones only and misses some. This sample has approximately 140,000 clones, with 77% found just once. Input material: PBMCs. The receptors stem from a woman aged 55-69 years in good health and CMV-seronegative. Each CDR3 is given with its conserved first and last residue. Fields, in order: D gene, J gene, clone size, V gene, CDR3 DNA, CDR3 protein. D genes are given only for firm matches. Only part of the rows carry a size: once, few, many, or a class if the clone is expanded.

D gene: TRBD1
J gene: TRBJ2-2
clone size: NA
V gene: TRBV18
CDR3 DNA: TGTGCCAGCTCATCAAGGACAGGGACGACCGGGGAGCTGTTTTTT
CDR3 protein: CASSSRTGTTGELFF

D gene: NA
J gene: TRBJ2-5
clone size: NA
V gene: TRBV4-1
CDR3 DNA: TGCGCCAGCAGCCAATCCCCAAACGCAGCGCAAGAGACCCAGTACTTC
CDR3 protein: CASSQSPNAAQETQYF

D gene: TRBD1
J gene: TRBJ1-3
clone size: NA
V gene: TRBV28
CDR3 DNA: TGTGCCAGCAGTTCAGCCGGGACAGGGGCGAGAAACACCATATATTTT
CDR3 protein: CASSSAGTGARNTIYF

D gene: TRBD2
J gene: TRBJ2-3
clone size: once
V gene: TRBV9
CDR3 DNA: TGTGCCAGCAGCCGCCTTAGGGGGACTAGCGGTAGCACAGATACGCAGTATTTT
CDR3 protein: CASSRLRGTSGSTDTQYF

D gene: NA
J gene: TRBJ1-3
clone size: NA
V gene: TRBV28
CDR3 DNA: TGTGCCAGCAGTGCCGCCACAGGGGGAAACACCATATATTTT
CDR3 protein: CASSAATGGNTIYF

D gene: TRBD2
J gene: TRBJ2-7
clone size: NA
V gene: TRBV9
CDR3 DNA: TGTGCCAGCTCGCAGAGCGGGGGGGCCTACGAGCAGTACTTC
CDR3 protein: CASSQSGGAYEQYF

D gene: NA
J gene: TRBJ2-1
clone size: NA
V gene: TRBV10-1
CDR3 DNA: TGCGCCAGCAGTGAGTCGGGTAGGGGCATGAGTGAGCAGTTCTTC
CDR3 protein: CASSESGRGMSEQFF

D gene: NA
J gene: TRBJ2-7
clone size: NA
V gene: TRBV7-8
CDR3 DNA: TGTGCCAGCAGCTGGTCTGGCGGCTCCTACGAGCAGTACTTC
CDR3 protein: CASSWSGGSYEQYF

D gene: NA
J gene: TRBJ1-5
clone size: NA
V gene: TRBV28
CDR3 DNA: TGTGCCAGCAGCCTTGAGGGATATGAGCCCCAGCATTTT
CDR3 protein: CASSLEGYEPQHF

D gene: TRBD2
J gene: TRBJ2-5
clone size: NA
V gene: TRBV15
CDR3 DNA: TGTGCCACCAGCAGAGAGTGGGGCGGGAGAGGAGAGACCCAGTACTTC
CDR3 protein: CATSREWGGRGETQYF

D gene: TRBD1
J gene: TRBJ2-2
clone size: once
V gene: TRBV19
CDR3 DNA: TGTGCCAGTAGTATCTCCAGGGGGCGAAACACCGGGGAGCTGTTTTTT
CDR3 protein: CASSISRGRNTGELFF

D gene: NA
J gene: TRBJ1-2
clone size: NA
V gene: TRBV2
CDR3 DNA: TGTGCCAGCAGTGCCCCGGGGTACTATGGCTACACCTTC
CDR3 protein: CASSAPGYYGYTF

D gene: TRBD1
J gene: TRBJ1-6
clone size: NA
V gene: TRBV28
CDR3 DNA: TGTGCCAGCAGCGCCCAACAGGGGGCGTATAATTCACCCCTCCACTTT
CDR3 protein: CASSAQQGAYNSPLHF

D gene: TRBD2
J gene: TRBJ2-3
clone size: few
V gene: TRBV28
CDR3 DNA: TGTGCCAGCCGCGGGAGCCGTCCCTCCGGAGGTTGGACGCAGTATTTT
CDR3 protein: CASRGSRPSGGWTQYF

D gene: TRBD1
J gene: TRBJ1-5
clone size: NA
V gene: TRBV2
CDR3 DNA: TGTGCCAGCAGCGCTGGGACAGTCAATCAGCCCCAGCATTTT
CDR3 protein: CASSAGTVNQPQHF

D gene: TRBD1
J gene: TRBJ2-5
clone size: NA
V gene: TRBV28
CDR3 DNA: TGTGCCAGCAGTCAACCGACAGGGACAGAGACCCAGTACTTC
CDR3 protein: CASSQPTGTETQYF

D gene: TRBD2
J gene: TRBJ2-1
clone size: NA
V gene: TRBV5-1
CDR3 DNA: TGCGCCAGCAGCTGGGTCCCTTCTCGCGCGGGGGACTACAATGAGCAGTTCTTC
CDR3 protein: CASSWVPSRAGDYNEQFF